This TCR beta chain is drawn from a study of somatic mutations in T cells in chronic GVHD (dated by TCRdb to about 2020). For sorting, staining was performed with anti-CD3, anti-CD4, anti-CD8 and a Vbeta20 antibody from the IOTest Beta Mark kit on a FACSAria III, and a purity above 99% was achieved. Peripheral blood was collected in sodium heparin tubes and mononuclear cells were isolated by Ficoll-Paque PLUS density gradient centrifugation. Before TCRbeta deep sequencing, the CD4+ Vbeta20+, CD4+ Vbeta20-, and CD8+ T cell fractions were FACS-sorted. Trimming at the junction amounts to 2 bases on V and 1 base on J, and the germline ends lie 5 bases apart. According to the germline V gene, CDR1 reads MRHNA and CDR2 reads SNTAGT. From cysteine to phenylalanine, the CDR3 is 13 amino acids long. Here the CDR3 DNA is all that survives: 39 bases in frame from base 1. A word on this clone: This clone's antigen is unknown. Per-nucleotide qualities are absent, and no much larger clonotype sits a single base away.

Genomic DNA was isolated and then used for the TCRbeta deep sequencing. TCRbeta CDR3 sequencing and initial data processing were performed with the immunoSEQ assay as a commercial service. The published analysis was carried out like this. IMGT was used to annotate V, D, J genes, while reads were demultiplexed, adapter and primer sequences were stripped out, and similar clones were merged through frequency-ratio clustering. TCRdb re-hosts the immuneACCESS table, in-frame sequences only. Its copies lack some clones; in the studies checked, an unresolved V gene accounts for under half of them, and the cause for the rest is not known. V, J and clone size are those of that table, while D and trimming were read from the DNA. The sample table shows 13,000 or so clones, and roughly three quarters are seen once. The ten largest clones capture approximately 31% of the sample.

The TCR was taken from a male patient aged 50 to 60 with chronic graft-versus-host disease. Following a transplant, some T cells may be graft donor cells, not patient cells. What was sequenced was Vbeta20-negative CD4+ T cells from blood. Explained via the paper, the cell subset or site label denotes: CD4+ T cells sorted as TCR Vbeta20 negative by flow cytometry. The sequence links TRBV6-4 to TRBJ1-1, and the D gene may be TRBD1, 5 bases matching. At the DNA level, the sequence is TGTGCCAGCAGTGACAGGGGGAACACTGAAGCTTTCTTT. Translated, it gives CASSDRGNTEAFF.